This T cell receptor (beta chain) was captured by sequencing in a study of technical replicates of blood from several donors. The method was immunoSEQ multiplex PCR; TCRdb's version includes in-frame clones alone and lacks a portion of them. The repertoire holds 45,000 to 60,000 clones, with approximately 95% as singletons. The source is a human donor in good health. Sequenced: T cells isolated from PBMCs.

CDR3 sequence reads: CASSPGLAGVVEEQYF. CDR3 nucleotides: TGTGCCAGCAGCCCTGGACTAGCGGGAGTGGTGGAGGAGCAGTACTTC. The rearrangement uses TRBV14 and TRBJ2-7, with 13 bases identical to TRBD2. CDR3 length: 16 residues. From germline, CDR1 is SGHDN and CDR2 FVKESK. Trimming at V came to 4 bases and at J to 7 bases, leaving 10 bases not matched to a gene.